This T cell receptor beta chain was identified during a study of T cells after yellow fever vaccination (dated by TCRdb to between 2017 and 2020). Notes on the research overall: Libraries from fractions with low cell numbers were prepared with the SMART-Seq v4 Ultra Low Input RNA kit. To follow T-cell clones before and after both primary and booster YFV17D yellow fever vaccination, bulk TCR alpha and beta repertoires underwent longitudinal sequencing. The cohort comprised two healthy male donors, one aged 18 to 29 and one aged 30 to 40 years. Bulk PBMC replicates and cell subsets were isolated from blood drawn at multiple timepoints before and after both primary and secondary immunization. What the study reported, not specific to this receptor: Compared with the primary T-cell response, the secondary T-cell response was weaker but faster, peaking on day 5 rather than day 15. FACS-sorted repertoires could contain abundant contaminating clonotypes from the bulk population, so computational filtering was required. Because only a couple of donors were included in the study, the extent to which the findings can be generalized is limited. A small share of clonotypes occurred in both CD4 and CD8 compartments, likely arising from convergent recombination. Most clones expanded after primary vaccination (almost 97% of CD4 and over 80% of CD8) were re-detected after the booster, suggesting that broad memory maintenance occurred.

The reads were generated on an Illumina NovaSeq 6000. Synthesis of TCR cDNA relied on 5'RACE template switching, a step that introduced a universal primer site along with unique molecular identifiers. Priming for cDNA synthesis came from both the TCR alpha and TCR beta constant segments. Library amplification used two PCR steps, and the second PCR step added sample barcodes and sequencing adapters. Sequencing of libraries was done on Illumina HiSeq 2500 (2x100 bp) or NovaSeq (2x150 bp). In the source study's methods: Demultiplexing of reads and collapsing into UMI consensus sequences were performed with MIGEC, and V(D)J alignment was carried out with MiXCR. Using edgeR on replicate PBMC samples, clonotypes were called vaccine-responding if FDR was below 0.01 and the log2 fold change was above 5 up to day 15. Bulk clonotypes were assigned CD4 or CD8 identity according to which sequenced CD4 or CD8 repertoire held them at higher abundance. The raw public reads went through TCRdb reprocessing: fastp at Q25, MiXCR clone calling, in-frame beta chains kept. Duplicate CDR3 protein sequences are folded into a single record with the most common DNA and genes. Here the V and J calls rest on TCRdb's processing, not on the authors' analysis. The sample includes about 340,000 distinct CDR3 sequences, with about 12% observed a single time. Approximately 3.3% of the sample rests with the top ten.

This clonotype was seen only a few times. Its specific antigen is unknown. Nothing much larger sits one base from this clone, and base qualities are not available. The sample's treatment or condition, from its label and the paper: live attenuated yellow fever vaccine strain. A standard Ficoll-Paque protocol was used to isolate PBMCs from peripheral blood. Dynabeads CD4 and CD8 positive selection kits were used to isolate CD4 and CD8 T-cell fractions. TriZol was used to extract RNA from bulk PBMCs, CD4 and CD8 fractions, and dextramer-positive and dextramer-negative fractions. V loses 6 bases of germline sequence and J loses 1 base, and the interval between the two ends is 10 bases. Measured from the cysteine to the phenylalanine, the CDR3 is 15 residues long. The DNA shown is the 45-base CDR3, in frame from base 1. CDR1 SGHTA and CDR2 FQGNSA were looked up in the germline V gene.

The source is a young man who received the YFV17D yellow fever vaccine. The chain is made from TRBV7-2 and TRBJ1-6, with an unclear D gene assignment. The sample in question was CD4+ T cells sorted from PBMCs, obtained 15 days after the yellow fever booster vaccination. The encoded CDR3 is CASRALGSYNSPLHF. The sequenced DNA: TGTGCCAGCAGGGCTCTGGGTTCCTATAATTCACCCCTCCACTTT. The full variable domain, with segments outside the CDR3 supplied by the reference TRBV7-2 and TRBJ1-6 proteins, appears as GAGVSQSPSNKVTEKGKDVELRCDPISGHTALYWYRQSLGQGLEFLIYFQGNSAPDKSGLPSDRFSAERTGGSVSTLTIQRTQQEDSAVYLCASRALGSYNSPLHFGNGTRLTVT.